These 20 T cell receptor beta chains came from one sample sequenced in a study of cytomegalovirus exposure and HLA in healthy donors (dated by TCRdb to about 2017). Libraries came from the immunoSEQ multiplex PCR assay. For the multiplex PCR, a mixture combining 60 forward primers for TCR Vbeta segments and 13 reverse primers for TCR Jbeta segments was used. TCRdb limited this immuneACCESS table to in-frame rearrangements with V and J called. A share of clones is missing; checked studies link under half to unresolved V genes, and the rest is unexplained. Counted in this sample were 110,000 to 150,000 clones; roughly 86% of them appeared once. The ten largest clones take up 3% to 3.5% of the sample. Sequencing was performed on PBMCs. These receptors originate from a man younger than 35 in good health and CMV-seropositive.

The chain joins TRBV4-1 to TRBJ1-5; tentatively, D is TRBD1 (6 bases). Germline values: CDR1 MGHRA, CDR2 YSYEKL. The V and J ends lost 0 bases and 4 bases respectively, with 16 bases between them. The CDR3 sequence is 17 residues long. For the CDR3, the DNA is TGCGCCAGCAGCCAAGAAGCACAGGGAGGGGGGAATCAGCCCCAGCATTTT. It yields the protein CASSQEAQGGGNQPQHF.

This clone was seen only a few times. The chain joins TRBV30 to TRBJ1-4; maybe TRBD1 (5 bases). The germline V gene encodes CDR1 GTSNPN and CDR2 SVGIG (reference sequence). Trimming shortened V by 0 bases and J by 12 bases, and 14 bases separated the two germline ends. This CDR3 has 13 residues. The CDR3 DNA follows: TGTGCCTGGAGTGTTAGGGGCGTAGGACAACTGTTTTTT. This sequence encodes CAWSVRGVGQLFF.

CDR3 protein: CASRTGYENQPQHF. The CDR3 DNA follows: TGTGCCAGCAGGACAGGGTACGAGAATCAGCCCCAGCATTTT. The chain recombines TRBV28 with TRBJ1-5, with 7 bases fitting TRBD1. V gave up 6 bases and J gave up 4 bases; unmatched junction bases: 6. The CDR3 has 14 residues. Germline CDR1 and CDR2: MDHEN and SYDVKM.

This rearrangement joins TRBV5-5 to TRBJ2-7, with TRBD2 identical over 11 bases. The CDR3 sequence is 17 residues long. From germline, CDR1 is SGHKS and CDR2 YYEKEE (reference sequence). J lost 5 bases, V lost 4 bases, and 14 bases had no gene match. The CDR3 is CASSLRTSGSRRHEQYF. The CDR3 bases are TGTGCCAGCAGCCTCAGGACTAGCGGGTCACGGCGGCACGAGCAGTACTTC.

The rearrangement joins TRBV28 to TRBJ2-2; 8 positions agree with TRBD1. The CDR3 is 11 residues long. The J segment lost 12 bases and the V segment lost 5 bases, leaving 2 bases of the junction unmatched. Looked up from germline, CDR1 is MDHEN and CDR2 is SYDVKM. This CDR3 reads CASSRTGKLFF. CDR3 DNA sequence: TGTGCCAGCAGTAGGACAGGGAAGCTGTTTTTT.

The chain has TRBV6-5 and TRBJ1-1; D is uncertain. Germline V gene lookup returns CDR1 MNHEY and CDR2 SVGAGI. This CDR3 is built from 16 residues. The V gene lost 4 bases and the J gene lost 3 bases, with 18 bases spanning the gap. The DNA of the CDR3 is TGTGCCAGCAGTTTGAGGGCGGGCTTATTGGACACTGAAGCTTTCTTT. It translates to CASSLRAGLLDTEAFF.

About this clone: The sample carries other DNA sequences with the same CDR3. CDR3 region: CASSQGFYPYEQYF. DNA for the CDR3: TGTGCCAGCAGCCAAGGTTTCTACCCCTACGAGCAGTACTTC. The rearrangement joins TRBV14 to TRBJ2-7; D is undetermined. V was cut by 1 base and J by 2 bases, with 9 bases left in between. Germline lookup yields CDR1 SGHDN and CDR2 FVKESK. The CDR3 is made up of 14 amino acids.

The V and J genes are TRBV6-1 and TRBJ1-5; D is ambiguous. The germline V gene has CDR1 MNHNS and CDR2 SASEGT. The V and J ends lost 3 bases and 4 bases respectively, with 13 bases between them. The CDR3 extends over 15 amino acids. The chain's CDR3 is CASSDYPWRNQPQHF. The CDR3 bases are TGTGCCAGCAGTGATTACCCTTGGAGGAATCAGCCCCAGCATTTT.

This clone has a handful of counts. The chain joins TRBV28 to TRBJ2-3; no firm D call. This CDR3 contains 14 residues. Germline CDR1 reads MDHEN; CDR2 reads SYDVKM. Trimming stripped 3 bases from V and 1 base from J, with 8 bases between. CDR3: CASSLVGRTDTQYF. The CDR3 region has the DNA TGTGCCAGCAGTTTGGTGGGCCGCACAGATACGCAGTATTTT.

The V gene is TRBV7-9, the J gene TRBJ1-4; possible D gene TRBD1, 5 bases. Per germline, CDR1 SEHNR and CDR2 FQNEAQ (reference sequence). V lost 8 bases to trimming and J lost 0 bases, with 16 bases between them. The CDR3 contains 16 residues. CDR3 sequence: CASYMEGTATNEKLFF. CDR3 in DNA: TGTGCCAGCTATATGGAGGGGACCGCAACTAATGAAAAACTGTTTTTT.

This clone was observed a few times. V gene TRBV4-2 combines with J gene TRBJ2-7; 10 bases line up with TRBD2. V was clipped by 4 bases and J by 3 bases; unmatched bases: 9. Per the germline V gene, CDR1 is LGHNA and CDR2 is YNFKEQ. This CDR3 is 16 amino acids long. The CDR3 loop reads CASSPRGASGGYEQYF. In DNA form, the CDR3 reads TGTGCCAGCAGCCCCCGCGGAGCTAGCGGGGGCTACGAGCAGTACTTC.

The V gene is TRBV5-8, the J gene TRBJ1-1, with D maybe TRBD1 (6 bases). The CDR3 runs 15 residues. From germline, CDR1 is SGHTS and CDR2 YDEGEE. The V gene lost 4 bases and the J gene lost 4 bases, with 17 bases spanning the gap. The CDR3 loop is CASSQGWGGRTEAFF. The CDR3 nucleotides read TGTGCCAGCAGCCAGGGGTGGGGAGGGCGCACTGAAGCTTTCTTT.

This clone was detected only a few times. The V call is TRBV7-2, the J call TRBJ2-7; 8 positions match TRBD1. J gave up 3 bases and V 3 bases, and 1 base lay outside the gene matches. Germline V CDR1 and CDR2: SGHTA, FQGNSA. This CDR3 spans 13 amino acids. The CDR3: CASSFGQGYEQYF. The CDR3 bases are TGTGCCAGCAGCTTTGGACAGGGCTACGAGCAGTACTTC.

The V gene is TRBV5-1, the J gene TRBJ2-7; 10 positions agree with TRBD1. Per germline, CDR1 SGHRS and CDR2 YFSETQ. J lost 3 bases, V lost 4 bases, and 7 bases had no gene match. The CDR3 runs 15 residues. The CDR3 DNA reads as TGCGCCAGCAGCCTCGGACAGGGGGGCTACTACGAGCAGTACTTC. It is translated as CASSLGQGGYYEQYF. Drawing the rest from reference TRBV5-1 and TRBJ2-7, the complete variable domain is KAGVTQTPRYLIKTRGQQVTLSCSPISGHRSVSWYQQTPGQGLQFLFEYFSETQRNKGNFPGRFSGRQFSNSRSEMNVSTLELGDSALYLCASSLGQGGYYEQYFGPGTRLTVT.

The genes are TRBV29-1 and TRBJ2-5, with D possibly being TRBD1 (6 bases). The J call may be mistaken, given a closer DNA end match to TRBJ2-7. CDR1 and CDR2 (germline): SQVTM, ANQGSEA. The CDR3 sequence is 11 residues long. CDR3 in amino acids: CSVVTGPEQYF. CDR3 nucleotide sequence: TGCAGCGTCGTAACAGGGCCCGAGCAGTACTTC.

The chain links TRBV15 to TRBJ2-1, with 9 bases that match TRBD2. The ends lost 0 bases at V and 2 bases at J; junction bases unmatched: 5. The CDR3 loop spans 17 amino acids. Looked up from germline, CDR1 is LNHNV and CDR2 is YYDKDF (reference sequence). The CDR3 region has the DNA TGTGCCACCAGCAGAGATCGTGGCGGGAGGGCCTACAATGAGCAGTTCTTC. Protein: CATSRDRGGRAYNEQFF.

This chain uses TRBV9 with TRBJ1-2, with 7 bases identical to TRBD1. The CDR3 extends over 15 amino acids. The germline V gene encodes CDR1 SGDLS and CDR2 YYNGEE. V lost 0 bases and J lost 2; bases outside the gene matches: 4. The CDR3 region is CASSVGGQSNYGYTF. The DNA for the CDR3 is TGTGCCAGCAGCGTAGGGGGACAGTCCAACTATGGCTACACCTTC.

The chain couples TRBV19 to TRBJ2-7; TRBD1 aligns across 12 bases. Germline values: CDR1 LNHDA, CDR2 SQIVND (reference sequence). This CDR3 is 15 amino acids long. With V trimmed by 5 bases and J by 4 bases, 6 bases remained unmatched. The CDR3 region is CASSPGTGGTYEQYF. Here the CDR3 DNA reads TGTGCCAGTAGTCCAGGGACAGGGGGCACTTACGAGCAGTACTTC. Full variable domain (missing parts from reference TRBV19 and TRBJ2-7): DGGITQSPKYLFRKEGQNVTLSCEQNLNHDAMYWYRQDPGQGLRLIYYSQIVNDFQKGDIAEGYSVSREKKESFPLTVTSAQKNPTAFYLCASSPGTGGTYEQYFGPGTRLTVT.

The chain links TRBV19 to TRBJ2-1; the D gene is possibly TRBD2 (5 bases). Germline lookup yields CDR1 LNHDA and CDR2 SQIVND (reference sequence). V was shortened by 7 bases and J by 1 base, with 14 bases between the two germline ends. The CDR3 covers 15 residues. The CDR3 sequence: CASTVDLGSYNEQFF. Here the CDR3 DNA reads TGTGCCAGTACCGTGGACTTGGGGTCCTACAATGAGCAGTTCTTC.

The rearrangement uses TRBV5-5 and TRBJ2-7, with 7 bases fitting TRBD1. The V segment lost 2 bases and the J segment 2 bases; nucleotides outside the gene matches: 4. CDR3 size: 14 residues. Germline CDR1 is SGHKS and CDR2 is YYEKEE (reference sequence). CDR3 nucleotide sequence: TGTGCCAGCAGCTTCAGACAGGGAGCCTACGAGCAGTACTTC. Protein sequence: CASSFRQGAYEQYF.